This TCR beta chain was obtained from a study of blood T cell repertoires in COVID-19. Sequencing used immunoSEQ multiplex PCR; TCRdb keeps in-frame clones, though not all of them. This table holds 200,000 to 300,000 clones, about 89% found once. The source of this sequence is a woman aged 55-70 years who had recovered from COVID-19. The material sequenced was peripheral blood.

This CDR3 reads CASSAGAIAGAIQETQYF. CDR3 coding DNA: TGTGCCAGCAGCGCAGGGGCCATAGCGGGGGCAATACAAGAGACCCAGTACTTC. This sequence joins TRBV9 and TRBJ2-5; 9 bases are a match to TRBD2. CDR1 and CDR2 from the germline V gene are SGDLS and YYNGEE. Trimming cost V 3 bases and J 2 bases; bases outside gene matches: 14. CDR3 length: 18 residues. The entire variable domain, with the rest obtained from reference TRBV9 and TRBJ2-5, is as follows: DSGVTQTPKHLITATGQRVTLRCSPRSGDLSVYWYQQSLDQGLQFLIQYYNGEERAKGNILERFSAQQFPDLHSELNLSSLELGDSALYFCASSAGAIAGAIQETQYFGPGTRLLVL.